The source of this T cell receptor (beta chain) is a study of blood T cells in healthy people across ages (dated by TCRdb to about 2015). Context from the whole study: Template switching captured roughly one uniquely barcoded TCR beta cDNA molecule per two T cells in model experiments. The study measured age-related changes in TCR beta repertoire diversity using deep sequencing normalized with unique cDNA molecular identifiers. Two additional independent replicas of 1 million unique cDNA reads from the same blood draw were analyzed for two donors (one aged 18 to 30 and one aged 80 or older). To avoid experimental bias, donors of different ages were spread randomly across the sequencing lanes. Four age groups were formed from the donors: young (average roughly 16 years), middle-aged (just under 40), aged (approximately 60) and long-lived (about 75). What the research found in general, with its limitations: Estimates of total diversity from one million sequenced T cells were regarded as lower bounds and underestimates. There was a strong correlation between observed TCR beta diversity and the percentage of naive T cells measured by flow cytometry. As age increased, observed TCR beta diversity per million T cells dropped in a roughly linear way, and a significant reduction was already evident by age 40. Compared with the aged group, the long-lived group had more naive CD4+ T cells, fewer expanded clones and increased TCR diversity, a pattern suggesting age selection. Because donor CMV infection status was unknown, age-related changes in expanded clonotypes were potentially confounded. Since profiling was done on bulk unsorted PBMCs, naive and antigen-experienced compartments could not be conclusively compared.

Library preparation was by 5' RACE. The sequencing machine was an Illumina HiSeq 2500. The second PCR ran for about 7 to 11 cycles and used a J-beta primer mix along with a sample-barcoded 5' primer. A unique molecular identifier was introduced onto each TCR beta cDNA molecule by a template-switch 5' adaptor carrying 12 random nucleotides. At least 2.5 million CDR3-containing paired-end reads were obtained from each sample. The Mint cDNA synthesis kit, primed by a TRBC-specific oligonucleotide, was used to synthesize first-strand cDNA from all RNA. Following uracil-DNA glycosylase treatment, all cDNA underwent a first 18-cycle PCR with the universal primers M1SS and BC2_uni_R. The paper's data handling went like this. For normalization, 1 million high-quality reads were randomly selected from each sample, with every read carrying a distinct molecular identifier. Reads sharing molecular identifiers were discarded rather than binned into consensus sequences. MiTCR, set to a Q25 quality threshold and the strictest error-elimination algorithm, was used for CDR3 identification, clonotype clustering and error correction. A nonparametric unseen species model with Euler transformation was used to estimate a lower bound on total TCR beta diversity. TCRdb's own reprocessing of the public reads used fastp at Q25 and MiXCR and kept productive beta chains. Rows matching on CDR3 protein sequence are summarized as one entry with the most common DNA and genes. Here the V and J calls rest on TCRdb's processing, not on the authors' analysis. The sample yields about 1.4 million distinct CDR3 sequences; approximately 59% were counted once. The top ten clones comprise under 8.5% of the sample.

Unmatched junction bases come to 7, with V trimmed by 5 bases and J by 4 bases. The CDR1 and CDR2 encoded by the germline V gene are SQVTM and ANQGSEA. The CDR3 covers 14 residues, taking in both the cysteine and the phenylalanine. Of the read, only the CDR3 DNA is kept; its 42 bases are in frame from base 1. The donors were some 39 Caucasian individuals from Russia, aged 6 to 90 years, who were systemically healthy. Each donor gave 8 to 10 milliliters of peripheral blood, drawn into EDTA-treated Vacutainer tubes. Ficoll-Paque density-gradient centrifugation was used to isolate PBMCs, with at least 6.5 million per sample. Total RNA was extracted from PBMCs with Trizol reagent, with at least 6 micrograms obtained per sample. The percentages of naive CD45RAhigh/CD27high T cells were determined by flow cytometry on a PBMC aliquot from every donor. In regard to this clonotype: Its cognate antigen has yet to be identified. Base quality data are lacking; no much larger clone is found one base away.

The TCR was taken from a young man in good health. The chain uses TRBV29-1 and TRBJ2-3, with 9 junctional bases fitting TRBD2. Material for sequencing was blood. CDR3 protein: CSVNGLAHPDTQYF. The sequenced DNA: TGCAGCGTTAATGGACTAGCGCACCCAGATACGCAGTATTTT.